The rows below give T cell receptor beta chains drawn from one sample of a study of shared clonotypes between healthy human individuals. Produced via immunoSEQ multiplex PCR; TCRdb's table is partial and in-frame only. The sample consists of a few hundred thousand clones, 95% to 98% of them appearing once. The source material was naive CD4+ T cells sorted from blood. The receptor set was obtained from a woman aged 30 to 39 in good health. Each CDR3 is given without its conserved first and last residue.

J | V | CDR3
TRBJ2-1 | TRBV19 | ASSLIFGTDSPYNEQF
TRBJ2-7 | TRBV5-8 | ASSRGRKFYEQY
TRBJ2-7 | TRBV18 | ASSPGTGDEQY
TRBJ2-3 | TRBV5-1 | ASSEGTGEVTGTQY
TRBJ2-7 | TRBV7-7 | ASSFTSGRPHYEQY
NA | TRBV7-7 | ASSLADDASYEQY
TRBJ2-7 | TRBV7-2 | ASSVSLAGLTYEQY
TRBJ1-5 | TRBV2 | ASSHGQGRNQPQH
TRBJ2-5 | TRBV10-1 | ASSRTYQETQY
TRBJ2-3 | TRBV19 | ATRRTTSTDTQY
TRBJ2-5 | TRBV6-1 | ASTNSGIQETQY
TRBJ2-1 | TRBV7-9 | ASSPGTSGSGNEQF
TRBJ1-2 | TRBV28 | ASRSRGFSNYGYT
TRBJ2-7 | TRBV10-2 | ASSEISGGAYEQY